What follows are 12 T cell receptor beta chains derived from one specimen sequenced in a study of blood T cell repertoires in COVID-19. TCRdb's copy holds only in-frame clones and misses some; the assay was immunoSEQ multiplex PCR. This sample has 95,000 to 150,000 clones, with around 85% found just once. The sample comprised peripheral blood. The receptor source for this set is a man aged 25-40 years with COVID-19, enrolled during active disease.

The chain joins TRBV12-3 or TRBV12-4 to TRBJ1-1; a possible D gene is TRBD1 (6 bases). Trimming pared 5 bases from V and 3 bases from J, leaving 10 bases between. This CDR3 has 13 amino acids. The CDR3 protein is CASSPQGHTEAFF. The DNA of the CDR3 is TGTGCCAGCAGTCCGCAGGGGCACACTGAAGCTTTCTTT.

V and J are TRBV29-1 and TRBJ2-7, with no clear D. V gave up 4 bases and J gave up 3 bases, with 10 bases separating them. CDR3 length: 12 amino acids. CDR1 SQVTM and CDR2 ANQGSEA come from the germline V gene. The CDR3 nucleotides read TGCAGCGTTGTTTTGGAGCTCTACGAGCAGTACTTC. It encodes CSVVLELYEQYF.

The chain has TRBV9 and TRBJ2-3, with TRBD1 matching over 9 bases. Germline V CDR1 and CDR2: SGDLS, YYNGEE. There are 16 residues in the CDR3. The J segment lost 1 base and the V segment lost 3 bases, leaving 6 bases of the junction unmatched. The DNA of the CDR3 is TGTGCCAGCAGCGAACAGGGGGCGGTTGGCACAGATACGCAGTATTTT. This codes for CASSEQGAVGTDTQYF.

The chain uses TRBV5-1 and TRBJ2-3; TRBD2 matches 8 bases. Trimming at V came to 4 bases and at J to 6 bases, leaving 10 bases not matched to a gene. Per germline, CDR1 SGHRS and CDR2 YFSETQ. The CDR3 has 15 amino acids. Written as DNA, the CDR3 is TGCGCCAGCAGCCCGGGGAGACTAGCGTGGGATACGCAGTATTTT. Translated: CASSPGRLAWDTQYF.

This chain connects TRBV27 to TRBJ1-4; D uncertain. Germline CDR1 and CDR2: MNHEY and SMNVEV (reference sequence). V dropped 4 bases and J dropped 4 bases, with 7 bases sitting between them. The CDR3 sequence is 13 residues long. The CDR3 bases are TGTGCCAGCAGTTGGCAGGTTAATGAAAAACTGTTTTTT. Translation gives CASSWQVNEKLFF.

In DNA form, the CDR3 reads TGTGCCAGCAGTTTAGTCGGGGGACAGGGGGCCAACACTGAAGCTTTCTTT. It codes for CASSLVGGQGANTEAFF. The chain uses TRBV28 and TRBJ1-1, with 12 bases aligning to TRBD1. J gave up 2 bases and V 2 bases, and 6 bases lay outside the gene matches. The CDR3 sequence is 17 residues long. CDR1 is MDHEN, CDR2 SYDVKM, per germline.

The chain carries TRBV4-2 and TRBJ1-6, with a weak D call TRBD1 (5 bases). V lost 0 bases and J lost 10, with 16 bases in between. The germline V gene has CDR1 LGHNA and CDR2 YNFKEQ. The CDR3 extends over 16 amino acids. This CDR3 reads CASSQESQGYGSPLHF. The CDR3 nucleotides are TGTGCCAGCAGCCAAGAATCTCAGGGTTATGGCTCACCCCTCCACTTT.

The chain links TRBV28 to TRBJ2-7, with D unclear. Germline V gives CDR1 MDHEN, CDR2 SYDVKM. V was clipped by 2 bases and J by 2 bases, with 7 bases between them. This CDR3 region has 13 residues. This CDR3 is CASSLGMTYEQYF. CDR3 DNA sequence: TGTGCCAGCAGTTTAGGCATGACCTACGAGCAGTACTTC.

This chain links TRBV19 with TRBJ1-1, with TRBD1 matching over 9 bases. This CDR3 has 12 amino acids. CDR1 is LNHDA, CDR2 SQIVND, per germline (reference sequence). V lost 9 bases to trimming and J lost 3 bases; unmatched junction nucleotides: 2. The chain's CDR3 is CASRDRDTEAFF. In DNA, the CDR3 is TGTGCCAGCCGGGACAGGGACACTGAAGCTTTCTTT.

The rearrangement joins TRBV24-1 to TRBJ2-1; D might be TRBD2 (7 bases). Germline V gene data show CDR1 as KGHDR and CDR2 as SFDVKD. V lost 0 bases, J lost 9 bases, and 11 bases lay in between. The CDR3 length is 14 residues. The CDR3 reads CATSDLRGGGEQFF. DNA of the CDR3: TGTGCCACCAGTGATTTGCGGGGAGGGGGTGAGCAGTTCTTC.

The chain employs TRBV6-5 and TRBJ1-1, with D possibly matching TRBD1 (6 bases). Trimming pared 0 bases from V and 5 bases from J, leaving 13 bases between. This CDR3 has 15 amino acids. Germline values: CDR1 MNHEY, CDR2 SVGAGI. CDR3 sequence (DNA): TGTGCCAGCAGTTACTCAGGGCAGGGGCGTACTGAAGCTTTCTTT. This encodes CASSYSGQGRTEAFF.

This clone was observed a handful of times. The rearrangement joins TRBV7-3 to TRBJ2-2, with 7 bases fitting TRBD1. In germline, CDR1 is SGHTA, CDR2 FQGTGA. V dropped 8 bases and J dropped 7; count of bases not matched to a gene: 7. This CDR3 contains 13 residues. The CDR3 sequence: CASGQGDSGELFF. The CDR3 DNA sequence: TGTGCCAGCGGGCAGGGGGACAGCGGGGAGCTGTTTTTT.